Listed below are T cell receptor beta chains from one sample, sequenced in a study of radiation and T cells in renal cell carcinoma. Sequencing used immunoSEQ multiplex PCR; TCRdb keeps in-frame clones, though not all of them. The sample carries roughly 58,000 clones, about 80% recorded once. The sample consisted of blood, taken from a patient whose treatment included radiotherapy and nephrectomy. The receptors were gathered from a man between 60 and 75 years old with renal cell carcinoma. Both conserved end residues are part of each CDR3. The order of the fields is D gene, J gene, clone size, V gene, CDR3 DNA, CDR3 protein. D genes are given only for firm matches. Not every row has a clone size; where given, it reads once, few, many or a size class.

>TRBD1|TRBJ1-4|.|TRBV7-2
TGTGCCAGCAGTCAAGGACAGGCAGGGATGGAAAAACTGTTTTTT
CASSQGQAGMEKLFF
>TRBD1|TRBJ1-1|.|TRBV18
TGTGCCAGCTCAACCGATACAGGGGCCACTGAAGCTTTCTTT
CASSTDTGATEAFF
>TRBD2|TRBJ2-1|.|TRBV7-9
TGTGCCAGCAGCCCTTGGACTAGCGGGGGATACAATGAGCAGTTCTTC
CASSPWTSGGYNEQFF
>.|TRBJ2-7|.|TRBV23-1
TGCGCCAGCAGTCCCGGAGGAGGGTACGAGCAGTACTTC
CASSPGGGYEQYF
>TRBD1|TRBJ2-7|.|TRBV5-5
TGTGCCAGCAGCTTGGGAGGCAGGGGGCTTAACGAGCAGTACTTC
CASSLGGRGLNEQYF
>.|TRBJ2-5|.|TRBV11-2
TGTGCCAGCAGCCTAGGCGGTGGGACCCAGTACTTC
CASSLGGGTQYF
>.|TRBJ1-2|.|TRBV11-3
TGTGCCAGCAGCACACGCAGGGACCATGGTGGCTACACCTTC
CASSTRRDHGGYTF
>.|TRBJ2-5|many|TRBV5-1
TGCGCCAGCAGCTTGGTGGCCAGCCAAGAGACCCAGTACTTC
CASSLVASQETQYF
>.|TRBJ2-1|once|TRBV10-3
TGTGCCATCAGTGCTGTGGGTCGTGAGCAGTTCTTC
CAISAVGREQFF
>.|TRBJ1-5|.|TRBV18
TGTGCCAGCTCACCAGGGAATAGCAATCAGCCCCAGCATTTT
CASSPGNSNQPQHF
>TRBD2|TRBJ2-5|.|TRBV5-1
TGCGCCAGCAGGGGACTAGCGGGGACACAAGAGACCCAGTACTTC
CASRGLAGTQETQYF
>.|TRBJ1-4|.|TRBV7-9
TGTGCCAGCAGCCGTCCAACCCGTACTGAAAAACTGTTTTTT
CASSRPTRTEKLFF
>.|TRBJ1-3|.|TRBV6-5
TGTGCCAGCAGTGCCTTGGGGGGTGGAAACACCATATATTTT
CASSALGGGNTIYF
>.|TRBJ2-5|.|TRBV30
TGTGCCTGGAGTGTTAAGGAGACCCAGTACTTC
CAWSVKETQYF
>.|TRBJ1-2|.|TRBV15
TGTGCCACCAGCATATCTACATGGTGTGGAAAGACCTATGGCTACACCTTC
CATSISTWCGKTYGYTF
>.|TRBJ2-3|.|TRBV29-1
TGCAGCGAAAAACAGGGCTTACTCAGCACAGATACGCAGTATTTT
CSEKQGLLSTDTQYF
>TRBD1|TRBJ2-7|.|TRBV4-3
TGCGCCAGCAGCCAGGACCGGGACAGAGGGAGCGAAGGGCAGTACTTC
CASSQDRDRGSEGQYF
>.|TRBJ1-2|.|TRBV7-9
TGTGCCAGCAGCCGACGGGAGGACGCTAACTATGGCTACACCTTC
CASSRREDANYGYTF
>.|TRBJ1-6|.|TRBV29-1
TGCAGCGTCGCCGGGGGCAGACGAGATTCACCCCTCCACTTT
CSVAGGRRDSPLHF
>.|TRBJ1-1|.|TRBV29-1
TGCAGCGTTGCTCTAGCGGTGGACACTGAAGCTTTCTTT
CSVALAVDTEAFF
>TRBD1|TRBJ2-1|.|TRBV30
TGTGCCTGGAGAGGGACAGGGTGGGAGCAGTTCTTC
CAWRGTGWEQFF
>.|TRBJ2-2|.|TRBV6-5
TGTGCCAGCAGGCCCGGGGAAGGAACCGGGGAGCTGTTTTTT
CASRPGEGTGELFF
>.|TRBJ2-5|.|TRBV7-2
TGTGCCAGCAGCCTGGGGGGACGTCAGGGTGAGACCCAGTACTTC
CASSLGGRQGETQYF
>.|TRBJ2-3|.|TRBV10-1
TGCGCCAGCAGCGTCCGGGGGGCCCCGACAGATACGCAGTATTTT
CASSVRGAPTDTQYF
>.|TRBJ1-1|.|TRBV10-3
TGTGCCATCAGTCAGGGAATCGGGAACACTGAAGCTTTCTTT
CAISQGIGNTEAFF
>.|TRBJ1-2|.|TRBV11-2
TGTGCCAGCAGCCCCATGGGCCGGACAGCCAAGGGCTACACCTTC
CASSPMGRTAKGYTF
>.|TRBJ2-5|.|TRBV6-6
TGTGCCAGCAGTGGGGGCAGGAACCAAGAGACCCAGTACTTC
CASSGGRNQETQYF
>.|TRBJ2-5|.|TRBV11-1
TGTGCCAGCAGCAAGGGTCTAGCCCAAGAGACCCAGTACTTC
CASSKGLAQETQYF
>.|TRBJ1-2|.|TRBV6-1
TGTGCCAGCAGTGAAGGTGGGGGCGGCTACACCTTC
CASSEGGGGYTF
>.|TRBJ2-2|once|TRBV7-3
TGTGCCAGCAGCTCCTTCCACCGGGTCACCGGGGAGCTGTTTTTT
CASSSFHRVTGELFF
>.|TRBJ2-2|.|TRBV6-4
TGTGCCAGCAGTGAAGAGGGTCCCCACGGGGGGCTGTTTTTT
CASSEEGPHGGLFF
>TRBD1|TRBJ1-2|.|TRBV19
TGTGCCAGTACTTATGGGGGACAGCCTGGCTATGGCTACACCTTC
CASTYGGQPGYGYTF
>TRBD1|TRBJ1-6|.|TRBV14
TGTGCCAGCAGCCAAGATCTTGGACAGGGGAATTCACCCCTCCACTTT
CASSQDLGQGNSPLHF
>TRBD2|TRBJ2-1|.|TRBV5-1
TGCGCCAGCAGCTTGGTATCTAGCGGAGGGGATGAGCAGTTCTTC
CASSLVSSGGDEQFF
>.|TRBJ1-2|many|TRBV7-6
TGTGCCAGCAGCCCTGGGGCAGCGGGTGGCTACACCTTC
CASSPGAAGGYTF
>.|TRBJ2-7|.|TRBV11-2
TGTGCCAGCAGCTTAGATCCCAACGAGCAGTACTTC
CASSLDPNEQYF